This note documents a single T cell receptor (beta chain) sequence. Its antigen is undetermined. The library was made from cDNA and included unique molecular identifiers. When 1 to 10 million T cells were used, they gave some 520,000 cDNA molecules. TCRdb reprocessed the PCR reads with MiXCR, giving one entry per CDR3 protein. The sample gives about 380,000 distinct CDR3 sequences, less than 35% of which show up once; around an eighth is in the top ten. The sample belongs to a study of post-analysis software for immune sequencing data. Study as a whole: Disease trajectories encompassed relapsing-remitting, secondary progressive and progressive-relapsing multiple sclerosis. General observations from the study: Compared with controls, patients had more of about 5 TRBV segments, including TRBV5-6, TRBV5-1 and TRBV20-1. Compared with controls, patients showed significantly lower normalized Chao1 diversity. Those samples that were prepared in the same batch co-clustered strongly by F measure.

The length of the CDR3 is 15 residues. V shed 7 bases and J shed 3 bases, with 15 bases lying between them. This sequence was found in a girl between 10 and 17 years old with multiple sclerosis. The sequencing sample was made of blood. The V gene is TRBV12-3 or TRBV12-4, the J gene TRBJ1-4, with D unclear. This CDR3 reads CASTPGKVANEKLFF. Here the CDR3 DNA reads TGTGCCAGCACTCCTGGGAAGGTGGCTAATGAAAAACTGTTTTTT.